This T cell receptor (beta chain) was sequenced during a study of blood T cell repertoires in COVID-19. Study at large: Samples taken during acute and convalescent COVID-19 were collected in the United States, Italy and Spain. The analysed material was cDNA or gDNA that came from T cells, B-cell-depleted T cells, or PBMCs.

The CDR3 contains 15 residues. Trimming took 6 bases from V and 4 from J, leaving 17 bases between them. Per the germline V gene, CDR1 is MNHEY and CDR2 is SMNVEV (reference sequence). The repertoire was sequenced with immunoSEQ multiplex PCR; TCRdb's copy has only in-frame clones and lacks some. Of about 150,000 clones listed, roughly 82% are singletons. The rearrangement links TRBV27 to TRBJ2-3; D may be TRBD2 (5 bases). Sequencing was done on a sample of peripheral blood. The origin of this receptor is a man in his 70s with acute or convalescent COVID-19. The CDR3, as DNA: TGTGCCAGCAGGGACCCCGGGCTAGCCCCAGATACGCAGTATTTT. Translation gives CASRDPGLAPDTQYF.